This paragraph reports one T cell receptor beta chain. Clones were read by immunoSEQ multiplex PCR, and TCRdb kept only the in-frame ones, dropping some. The sample comprises around 310,000 clones, about 90% of which are singletons, and about 5% rests with the top ten. The data were taken from a study of blood T cell repertoires in COVID-19. About the study: Both acute and convalescent COVID-19 samples were obtained from the United States, Italy and Spain. Nucleic acid was either cDNA or gDNA, and it came from T cells, B-cell-depleted T cells, or PBMCs.

Germline V gene sequence: CDR1 SGHNT, CDR2 YYREEE (reference sequence). The CDR3 loop spans 15 amino acids. Trimming left V 0 bases short and J 5 bases short, with 14 bases between. Recovery among Cohort 3 donors was established by two negative PCRs, clearance, or symptom resolution. This sequence originates from a man aged 25 to 40 who had recovered from COVID-19. The chain joins TRBV5-4 to TRBJ2-5; tentatively, D is TRBD1 (7 bases). The specimen was PBMCs or T cells enriched from blood (not recorded which). DNA for the CDR3: TGTGCCAGCAGCTTGGTATTCAGGGGGAGGGAGACCCAGTACTTC. It yields the protein CASSLVFRGRETQYF.